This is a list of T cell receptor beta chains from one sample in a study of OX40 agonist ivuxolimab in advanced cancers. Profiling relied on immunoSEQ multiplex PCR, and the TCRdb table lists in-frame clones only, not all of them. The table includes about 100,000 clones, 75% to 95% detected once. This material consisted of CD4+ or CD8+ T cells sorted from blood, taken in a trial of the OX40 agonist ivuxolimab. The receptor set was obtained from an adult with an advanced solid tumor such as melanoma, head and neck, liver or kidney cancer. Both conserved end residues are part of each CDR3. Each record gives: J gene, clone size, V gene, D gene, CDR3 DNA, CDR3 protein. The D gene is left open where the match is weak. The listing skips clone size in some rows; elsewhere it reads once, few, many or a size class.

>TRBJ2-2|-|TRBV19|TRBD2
TGTGCCAGTATATGGAGCGGGGGCCCCGGGGAGCTGTTTTTT
CASIWSGGPGELFF
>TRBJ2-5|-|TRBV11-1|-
TGTGCCAGCAGCTCAAAGGGGCCGCAAGAGACCCAGTACTTC
CASSSKGPQETQYF
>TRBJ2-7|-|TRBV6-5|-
TGTGCCAGCAGGTATCCGGGGGGCGAGAACGAGCAGTACTTC
CASRYPGGENEQYF
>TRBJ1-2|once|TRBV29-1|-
TGCAGCGTCGCCGGGACTAATTCCGCGGGGGGCTACACCTTC
CSVAGTNSAGGYTF
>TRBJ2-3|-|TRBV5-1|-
TGCGCCAGCAGCTTGGTTAGTCGGACCGATACGCAGTATTTT
CASSLVSRTDTQYF
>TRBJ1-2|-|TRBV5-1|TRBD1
TGCGCCAGCAGGGACGGGACAGGGTGGAACTATGGCTACACCTTC
CASRDGTGWNYGYTF
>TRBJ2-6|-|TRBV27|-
TGTGCCAGCAGGAACTCTCCTGGGGCCAACGTCCTGACTTTC
CASRNSPGANVLTF
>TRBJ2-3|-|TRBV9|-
TGTGCCAGCAGCGCCTGGTCAGCCACTAGCACAGATACGCAGTATTTT
CASSAWSATSTDTQYF
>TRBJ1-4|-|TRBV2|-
TGTGCCAGCAGGTGGGACGGTGAAAAACTGTTTTTT
CASRWDGEKLFF
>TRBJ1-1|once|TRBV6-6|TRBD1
TGTGCCAGCAGGTCCGGGACAGCGATGAACACTGAAGCTTTCTTT
CASRSGTAMNTEAFF
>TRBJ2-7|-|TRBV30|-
TGTGCCTGGAGTGTACTCGACGCCTACGAGCAGTACTTC
CAWSVLDAYEQYF
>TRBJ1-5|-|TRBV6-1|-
TGTGCCAGCGGGCTCGCCGGAGGCAATCAGCCCCAGCATTTT
CASGLAGGNQPQHF
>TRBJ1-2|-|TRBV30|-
TGTGCCTGGGACACCCCGACTAACTATGGCTACACCTTC
CAWDTPTNYGYTF
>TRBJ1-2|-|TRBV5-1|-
TGCGCCAGCAGCGCGGACAGTGCGGGCTATGGCTACACCTTC
CASSADSAGYGYTF
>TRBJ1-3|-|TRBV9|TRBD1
TGTGCCAGCAGCTCCTCGGACAGGTCAAGAGGTGGAAACACCATATATTTT
CASSSSDRSRGGNTIYF
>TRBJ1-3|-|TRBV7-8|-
TGTGCCAGCAGCCCATCGGACACAAAAATGAGAAACACCATATATTTT
CASSPSDTKMRNTIYF
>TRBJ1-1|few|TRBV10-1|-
TGCGCCAGCAGTGAGTCGGGGGTCGCTGAAGCTTTCTTT
CASSESGVAEAFF